This T cell receptor (beta chain) was identified in a study of CD8 T cells in ankylosing spondylitis. This clonotype was counted at least ten times. Its antigen is as yet unknown. The CDR3 sequence is 14 residues long. V was pared by 3 bases and J by 4 bases, with 10 bases between. Germline V lookup: CDR1 SGHDT, CDR2 YYEEEE. TCRdb reprocessed the 5' RACE reads via MiXCR and lists one record per CDR3 protein. The repertoire holds approximately 540,000 distinct CDR3 sequences, with roughly 13% as singletons. Study-level results: Ankylosing spondylitis blood appeared to carry a characteristic TCR beta motif of roughly eight highly homologous variants. Before this, some motif variants had been reported in reactive arthritis synovial fluid and blood.

Material for sequencing was blood, either unsorted or a sorted T cell fraction (not recorded which). The TCR was taken from a male donor with ankylosing spondylitis. The chain links TRBV5-6 to TRBJ1-4, with D perhaps TRBD1 (5 bases). The CDR3 region has the DNA TGTGCCAGCAGCTCCGGGACGGTTAATGAAAAACTGTTTTTT. Its protein is CASSSGTVNEKLFF. Supplemented by reference TRBV5-6 and TRBJ1-4, the full variable domain reads DAGVTQSPTHLIKTRGQQVTLRCSPKSGHDTVSWYQQALGQGPQFIFQYYEEEERQRGNFPDRFSGHQFPNYSSELNVNALLLGDSALYLCASSSGTVNEKLFFGSGTQLSVL.